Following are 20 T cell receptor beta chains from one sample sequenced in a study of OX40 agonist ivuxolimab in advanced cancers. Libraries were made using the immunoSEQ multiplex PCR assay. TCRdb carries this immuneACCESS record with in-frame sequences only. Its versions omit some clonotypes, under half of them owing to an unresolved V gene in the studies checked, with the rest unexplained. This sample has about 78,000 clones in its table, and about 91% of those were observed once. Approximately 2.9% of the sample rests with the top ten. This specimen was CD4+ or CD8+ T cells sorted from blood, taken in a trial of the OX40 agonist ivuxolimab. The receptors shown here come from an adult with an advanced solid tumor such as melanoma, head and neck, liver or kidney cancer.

The CDR3 nucleotides read TGTGCCAGTAGAGACCGCAGCAATCAGCCCCAGCATTTT. Residues: CASRDRSNQPQHF. The chain employs TRBV19 and TRBJ1-5; D remains unclear. This CDR3 is built from 13 residues. Trimming took off 6 bases at V and 1 base at J, with 7 bases between the two ends. CDR1 and CDR2 (germline): LNHDA, SQIVND (reference sequence).

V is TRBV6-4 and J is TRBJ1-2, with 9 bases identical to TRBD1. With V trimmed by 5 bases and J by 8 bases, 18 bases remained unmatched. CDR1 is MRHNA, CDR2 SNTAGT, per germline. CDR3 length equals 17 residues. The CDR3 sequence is CASSPHPQGAARRGYTF. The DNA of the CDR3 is TGTGCCAGCAGTCCGCATCCACAGGGGGCAGCCAGGCGCGGCTACACCTTC.

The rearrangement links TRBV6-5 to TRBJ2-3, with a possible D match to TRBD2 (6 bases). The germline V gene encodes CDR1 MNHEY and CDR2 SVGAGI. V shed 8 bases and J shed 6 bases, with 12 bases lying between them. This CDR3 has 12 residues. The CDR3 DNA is TGTGCCAGCCGCCGGGAGCCGGATACGCAGTATTTT. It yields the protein CASRREPDTQYF.

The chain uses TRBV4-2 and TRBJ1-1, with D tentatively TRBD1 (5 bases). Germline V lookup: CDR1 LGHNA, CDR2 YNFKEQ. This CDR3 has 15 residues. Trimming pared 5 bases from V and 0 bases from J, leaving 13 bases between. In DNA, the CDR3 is TGTGCCAGCAGCTTGGGGGGAACCATGAACACTGAAGCTTTCTTT. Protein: CASSLGGTMNTEAFF.

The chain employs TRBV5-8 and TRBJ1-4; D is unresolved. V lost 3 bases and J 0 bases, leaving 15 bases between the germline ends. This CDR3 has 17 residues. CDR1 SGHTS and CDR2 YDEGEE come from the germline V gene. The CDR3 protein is CASSYRRAAATNEKLFF. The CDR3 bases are TGTGCCAGCAGCTATAGAAGGGCGGCTGCAACTAATGAAAAACTGTTTTTT.

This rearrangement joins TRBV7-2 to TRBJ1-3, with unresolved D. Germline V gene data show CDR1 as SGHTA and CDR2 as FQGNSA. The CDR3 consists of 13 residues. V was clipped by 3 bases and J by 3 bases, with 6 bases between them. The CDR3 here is CASSLYGGNTIYF. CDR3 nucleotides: TGTGCCAGCAGCTTGTACGGTGGAAACACCATATATTTT. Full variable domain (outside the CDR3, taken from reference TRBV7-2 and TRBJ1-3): GAGVSQSPSNKVTEKGKDVELRCDPISGHTALYWYRQSLGQGLEFLIYFQGNSAPDKSGLPSDRFSAERTGGSVSTLTIQRTQQEDSAVYLCASSLYGGNTIYFGEGSWLTVV.

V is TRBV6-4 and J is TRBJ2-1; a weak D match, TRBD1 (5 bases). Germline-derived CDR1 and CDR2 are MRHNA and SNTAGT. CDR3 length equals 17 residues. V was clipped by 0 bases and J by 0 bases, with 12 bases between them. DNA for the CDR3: TGTGCCAGCAGTGACTCTAGGGGTCTTAGCTCCTACAATGAGCAGTTCTTC. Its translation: CASSDSRGLSSYNEQFF.

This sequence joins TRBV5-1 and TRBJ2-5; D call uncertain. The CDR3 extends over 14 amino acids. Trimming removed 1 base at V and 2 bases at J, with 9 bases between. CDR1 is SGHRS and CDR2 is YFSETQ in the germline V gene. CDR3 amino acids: CASSLSSAQETQYF. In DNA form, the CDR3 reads TGCGCCAGCAGCTTGAGTTCTGCACAAGAGACCCAGTACTTC.

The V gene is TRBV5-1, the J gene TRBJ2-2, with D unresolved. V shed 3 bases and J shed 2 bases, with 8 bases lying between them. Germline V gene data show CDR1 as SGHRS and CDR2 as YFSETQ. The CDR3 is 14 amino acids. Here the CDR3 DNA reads TGCGCCAGCAGCTCGATGGATAACACCGGGGAGCTGTTTTTT. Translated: CASSSMDNTGELFF.

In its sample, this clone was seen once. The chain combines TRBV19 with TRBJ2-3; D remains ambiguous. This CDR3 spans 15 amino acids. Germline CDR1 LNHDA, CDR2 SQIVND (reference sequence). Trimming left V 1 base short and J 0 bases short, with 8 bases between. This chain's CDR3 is CASSIVAASTDTQYF. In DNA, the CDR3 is TGTGCCAGTAGTATAGTCGCAGCTAGCACAGATACGCAGTATTTT.

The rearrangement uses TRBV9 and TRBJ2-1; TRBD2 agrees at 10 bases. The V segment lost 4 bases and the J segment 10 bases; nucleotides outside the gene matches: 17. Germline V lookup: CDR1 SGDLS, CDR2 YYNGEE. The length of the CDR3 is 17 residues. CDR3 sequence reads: CASSPGAATSGVWEQFF. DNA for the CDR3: TGTGCCAGCAGCCCAGGGGCAGCTACTAGCGGGGTCTGGGAGCAGTTCTTC.

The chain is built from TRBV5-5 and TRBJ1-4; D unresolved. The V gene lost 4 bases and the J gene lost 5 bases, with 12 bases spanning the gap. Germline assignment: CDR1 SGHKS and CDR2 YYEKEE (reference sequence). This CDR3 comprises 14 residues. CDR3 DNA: TGTGCCAGCAGCCTAGCCAGAATGAATGAAAAACTGTTTTTT. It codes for CASSLARMNEKLFF.

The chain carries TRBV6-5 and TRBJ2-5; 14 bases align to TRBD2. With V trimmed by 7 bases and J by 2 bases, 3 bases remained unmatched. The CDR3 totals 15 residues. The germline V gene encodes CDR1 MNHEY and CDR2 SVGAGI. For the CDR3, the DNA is TGTGCCAGCACCGGACTAGCGGGGGGACAAGAGACCCAGTACTTC. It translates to CASTGLAGGQETQYF.

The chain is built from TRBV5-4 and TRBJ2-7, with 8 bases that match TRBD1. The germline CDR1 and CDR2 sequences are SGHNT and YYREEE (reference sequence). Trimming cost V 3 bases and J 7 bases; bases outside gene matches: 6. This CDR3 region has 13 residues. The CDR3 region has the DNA TGTGCCAGCAGCTCGGGACAGGCTTTGGAGCAGTACTTC. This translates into CASSSGQALEQYF.

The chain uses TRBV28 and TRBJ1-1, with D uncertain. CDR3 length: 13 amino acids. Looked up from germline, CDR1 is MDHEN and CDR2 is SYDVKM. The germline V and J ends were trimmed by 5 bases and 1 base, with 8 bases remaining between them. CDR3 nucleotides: TGTGCCAGCAGTCCCATTGCGAACACTGAAGCTTTCTTT. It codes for CASSPIANTEAFF.

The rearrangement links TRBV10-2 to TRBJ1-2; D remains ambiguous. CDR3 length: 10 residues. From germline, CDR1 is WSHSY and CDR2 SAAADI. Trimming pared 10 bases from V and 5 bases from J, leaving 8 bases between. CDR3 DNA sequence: TGCGCCACTTGGCAGTATGGCTACACCTTC. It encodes CATWQYGYTF.

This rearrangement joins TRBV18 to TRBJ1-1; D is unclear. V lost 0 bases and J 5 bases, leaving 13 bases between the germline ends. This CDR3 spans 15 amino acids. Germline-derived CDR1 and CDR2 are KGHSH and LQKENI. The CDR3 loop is CASSPPSLGNTEAFF. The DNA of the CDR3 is TGTGCCAGCTCACCACCGAGTTTAGGAAATACTGAAGCTTTCTTT.

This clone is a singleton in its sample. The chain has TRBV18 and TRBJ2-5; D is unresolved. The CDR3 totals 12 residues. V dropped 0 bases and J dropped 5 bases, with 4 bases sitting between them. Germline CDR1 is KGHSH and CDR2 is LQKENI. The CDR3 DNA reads TGTGCCAGCTCACCACCGGAGGAGACCCAGTACTTC. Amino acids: CASSPPEETQYF.

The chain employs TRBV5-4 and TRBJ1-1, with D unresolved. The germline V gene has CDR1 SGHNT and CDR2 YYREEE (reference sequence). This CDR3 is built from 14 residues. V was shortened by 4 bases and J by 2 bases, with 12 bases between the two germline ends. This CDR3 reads CASSPIEVNTEAFF. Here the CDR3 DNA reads TGTGCCAGCAGCCCAATTGAGGTAAACACTGAAGCTTTCTTT.

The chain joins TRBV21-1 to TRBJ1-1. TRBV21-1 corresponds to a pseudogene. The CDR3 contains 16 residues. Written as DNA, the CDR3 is TGTGCCAGCAGCGGACGACAGAGGGTTTCGAACACTGAAGCTTTCTTT. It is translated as CASSGRQRVSNTEAFF.